This entry describes one T cell receptor beta chain. Antigen specificity is unknown. This entry belongs to a study of CD8 T cells in ankylosing spondylitis. Study observations and caveats: Clones linked to disease were reported to show significant enrichment in matched ankylosing spondylitis synovial fluid. A TCR beta motif of eight or nine highly homologous variants seemed to mark ankylosing spondylitis blood.

The CDR3 has 16 amino acids. V shed 4 bases and J 4 bases; nucleotides not matched to a gene: 6. The TCR beta libraries were generated through quantitative 5'-RACE incorporating molecular barcodes. TCRdb redid the calling of the 5' RACE reads with MiXCR, one entry per CDR3 protein. The sample lists just over 300,000 distinct CDR3 sequences, about 20% occurring once. The sequencing sample was made of blood, either unsorted or a sorted T cell fraction (not recorded which). The origin of this receptor is a female donor with ankylosing spondylitis or in good health (not recorded which). The gene calls are TRBV12-3 or TRBV12-4 and TRBJ2-2; 10 bases agree with TRBD2. The CDR3 DNA is TGTGCCAGCAGTTATCAGCGGGAGGGCCGCACCGGGGAGCTGTTTTTT. Residues: CASSYQREGRTGELFF.